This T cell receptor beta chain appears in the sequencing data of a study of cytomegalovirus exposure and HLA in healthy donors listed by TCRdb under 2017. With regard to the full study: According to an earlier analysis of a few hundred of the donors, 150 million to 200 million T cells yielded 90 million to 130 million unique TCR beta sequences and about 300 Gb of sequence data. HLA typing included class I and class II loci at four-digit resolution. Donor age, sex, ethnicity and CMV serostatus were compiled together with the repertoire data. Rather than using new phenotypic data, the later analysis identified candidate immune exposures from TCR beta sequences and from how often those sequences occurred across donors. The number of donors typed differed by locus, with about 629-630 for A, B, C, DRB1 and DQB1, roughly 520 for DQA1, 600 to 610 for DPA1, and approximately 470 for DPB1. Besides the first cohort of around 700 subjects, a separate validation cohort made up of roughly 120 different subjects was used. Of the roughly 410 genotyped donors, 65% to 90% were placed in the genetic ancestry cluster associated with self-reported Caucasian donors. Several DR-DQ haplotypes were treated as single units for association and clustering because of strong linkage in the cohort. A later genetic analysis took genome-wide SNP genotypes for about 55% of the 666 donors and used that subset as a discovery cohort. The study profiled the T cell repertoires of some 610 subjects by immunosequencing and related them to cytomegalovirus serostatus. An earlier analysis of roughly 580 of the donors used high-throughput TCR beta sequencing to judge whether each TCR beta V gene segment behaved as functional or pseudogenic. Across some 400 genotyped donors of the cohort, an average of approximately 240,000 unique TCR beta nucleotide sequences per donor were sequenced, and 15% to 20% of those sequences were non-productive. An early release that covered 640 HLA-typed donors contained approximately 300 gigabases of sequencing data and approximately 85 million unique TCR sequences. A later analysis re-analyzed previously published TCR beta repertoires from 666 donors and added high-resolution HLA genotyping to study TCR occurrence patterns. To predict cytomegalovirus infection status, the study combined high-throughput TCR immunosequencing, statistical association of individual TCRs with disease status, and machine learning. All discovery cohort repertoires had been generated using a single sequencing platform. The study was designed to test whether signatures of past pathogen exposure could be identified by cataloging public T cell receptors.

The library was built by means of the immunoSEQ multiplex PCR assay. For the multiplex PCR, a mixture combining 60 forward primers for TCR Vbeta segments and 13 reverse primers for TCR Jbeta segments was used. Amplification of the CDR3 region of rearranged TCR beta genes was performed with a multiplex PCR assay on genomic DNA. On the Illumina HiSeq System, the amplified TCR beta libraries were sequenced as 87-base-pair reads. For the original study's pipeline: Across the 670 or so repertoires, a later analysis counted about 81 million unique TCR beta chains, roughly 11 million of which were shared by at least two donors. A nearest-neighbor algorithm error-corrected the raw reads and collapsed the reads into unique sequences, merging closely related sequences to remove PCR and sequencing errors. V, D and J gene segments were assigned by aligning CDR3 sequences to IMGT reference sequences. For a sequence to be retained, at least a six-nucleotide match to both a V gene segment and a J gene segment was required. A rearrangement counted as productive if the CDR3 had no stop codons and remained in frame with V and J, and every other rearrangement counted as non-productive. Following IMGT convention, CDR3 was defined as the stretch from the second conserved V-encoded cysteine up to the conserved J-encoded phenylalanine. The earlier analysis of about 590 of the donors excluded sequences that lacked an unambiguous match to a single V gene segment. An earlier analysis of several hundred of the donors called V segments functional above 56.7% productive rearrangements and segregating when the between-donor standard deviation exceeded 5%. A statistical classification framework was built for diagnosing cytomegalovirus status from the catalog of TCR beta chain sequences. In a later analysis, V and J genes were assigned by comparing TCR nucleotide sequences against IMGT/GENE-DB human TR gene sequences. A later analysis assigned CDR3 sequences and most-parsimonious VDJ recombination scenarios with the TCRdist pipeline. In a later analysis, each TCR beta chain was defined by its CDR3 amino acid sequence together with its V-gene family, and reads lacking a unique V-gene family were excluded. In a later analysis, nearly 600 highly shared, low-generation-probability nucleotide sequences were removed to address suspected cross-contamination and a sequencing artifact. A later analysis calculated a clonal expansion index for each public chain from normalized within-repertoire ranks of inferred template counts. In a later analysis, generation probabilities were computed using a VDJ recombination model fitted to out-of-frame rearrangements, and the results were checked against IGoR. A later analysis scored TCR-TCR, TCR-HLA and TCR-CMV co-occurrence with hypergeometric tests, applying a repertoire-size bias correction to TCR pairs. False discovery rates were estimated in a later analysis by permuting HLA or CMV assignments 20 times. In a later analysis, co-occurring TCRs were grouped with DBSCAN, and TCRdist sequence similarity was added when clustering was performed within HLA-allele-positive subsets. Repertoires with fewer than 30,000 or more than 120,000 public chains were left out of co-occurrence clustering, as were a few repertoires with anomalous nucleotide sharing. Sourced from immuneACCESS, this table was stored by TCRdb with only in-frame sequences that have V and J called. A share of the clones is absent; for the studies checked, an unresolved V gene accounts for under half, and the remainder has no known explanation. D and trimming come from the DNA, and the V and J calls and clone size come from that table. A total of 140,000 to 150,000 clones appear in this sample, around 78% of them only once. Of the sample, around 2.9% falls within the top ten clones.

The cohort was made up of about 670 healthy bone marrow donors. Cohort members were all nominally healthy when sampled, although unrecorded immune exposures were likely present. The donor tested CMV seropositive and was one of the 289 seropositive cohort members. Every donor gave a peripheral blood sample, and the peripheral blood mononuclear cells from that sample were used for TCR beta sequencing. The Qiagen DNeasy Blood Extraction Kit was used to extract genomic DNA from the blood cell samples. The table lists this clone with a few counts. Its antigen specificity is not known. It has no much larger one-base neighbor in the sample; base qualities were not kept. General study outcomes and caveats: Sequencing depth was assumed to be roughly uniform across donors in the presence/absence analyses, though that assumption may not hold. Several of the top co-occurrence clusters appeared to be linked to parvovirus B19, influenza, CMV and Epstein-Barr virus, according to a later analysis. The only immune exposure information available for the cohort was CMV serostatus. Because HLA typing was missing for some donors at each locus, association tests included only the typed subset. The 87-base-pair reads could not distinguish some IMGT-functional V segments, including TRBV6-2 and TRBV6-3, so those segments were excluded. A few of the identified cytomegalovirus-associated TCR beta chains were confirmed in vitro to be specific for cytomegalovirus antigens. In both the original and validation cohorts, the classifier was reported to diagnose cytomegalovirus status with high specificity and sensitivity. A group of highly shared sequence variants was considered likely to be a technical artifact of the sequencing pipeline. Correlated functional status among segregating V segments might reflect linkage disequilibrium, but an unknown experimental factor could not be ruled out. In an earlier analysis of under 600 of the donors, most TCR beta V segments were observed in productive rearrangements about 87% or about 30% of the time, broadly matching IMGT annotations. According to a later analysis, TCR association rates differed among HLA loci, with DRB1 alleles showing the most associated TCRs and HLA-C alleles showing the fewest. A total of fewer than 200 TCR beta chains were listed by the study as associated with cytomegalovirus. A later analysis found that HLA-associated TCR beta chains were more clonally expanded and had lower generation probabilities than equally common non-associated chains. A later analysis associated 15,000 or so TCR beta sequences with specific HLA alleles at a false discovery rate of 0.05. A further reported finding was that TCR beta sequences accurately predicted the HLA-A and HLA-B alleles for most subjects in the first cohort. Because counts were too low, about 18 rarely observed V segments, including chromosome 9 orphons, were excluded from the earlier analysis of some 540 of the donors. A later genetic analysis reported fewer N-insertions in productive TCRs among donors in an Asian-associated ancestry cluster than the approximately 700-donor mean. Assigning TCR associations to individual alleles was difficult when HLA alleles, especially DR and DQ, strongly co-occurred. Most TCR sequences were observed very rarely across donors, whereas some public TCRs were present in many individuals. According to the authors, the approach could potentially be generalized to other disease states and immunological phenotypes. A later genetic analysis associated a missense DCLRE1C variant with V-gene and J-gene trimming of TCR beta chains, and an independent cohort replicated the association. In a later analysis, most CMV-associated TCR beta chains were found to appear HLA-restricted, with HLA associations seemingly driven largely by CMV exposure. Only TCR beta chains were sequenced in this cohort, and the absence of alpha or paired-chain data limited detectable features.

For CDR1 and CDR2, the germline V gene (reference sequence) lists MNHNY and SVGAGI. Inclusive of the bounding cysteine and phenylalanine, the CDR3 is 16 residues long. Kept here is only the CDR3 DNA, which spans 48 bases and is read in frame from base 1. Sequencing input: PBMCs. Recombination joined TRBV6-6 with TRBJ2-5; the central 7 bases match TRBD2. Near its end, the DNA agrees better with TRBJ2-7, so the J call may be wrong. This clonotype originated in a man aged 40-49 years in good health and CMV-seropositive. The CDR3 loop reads CASTDRGREGLYEQYF. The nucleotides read TGTGCCAGCACCGATAGGGGCAGGGAGGGCCTCTACGAGCAGTACTTC.